The 31 T cell receptor beta chains below were found in one sample sequenced in a study of read filtering for tumor transcriptome and immune sequencing. From roughly 390 ng of RNA, a library with molecular barcoded alpha/delta and beta/gamma adaptors was made. TCRdb fed the reads into MiXCR, producing one record per CDR3 protein. The sample records about 58,000 distinct CDR3 sequences, roughly an eighth being singletons. Sequenced: a population of CD138-negative cells sorted from bone marrow. Source of these receptors: a donor at least 40 years old with multiple myeloma.

This chain uses TRBV6-5 with TRBJ2-2; D unresolved. Germline CDR1 is MNHEY and CDR2 is SVGAGI. This CDR3 comprises 12 residues. Trimming removed 5 bases from V and 8 bases from J, with 9 bases in between. The CDR3 sequence: CASSLRVGELFF. CDR3 sequence (DNA): TGTGCCAGCAGTCTAAGAGTTGGGGAGCTGTTTTTT.

Points on this clonotype: A much larger clone differs from this one at a single base, so this may be a read error. V and J are TRBV6-5 and TRBJ1-1; tentatively, D is TRBD1 (6 bases). CDR1 is MNHEY and CDR2 is SVGAGI in the germline V gene. The CDR3 has 14 residues. The V end lost 5 bases, the J end lost 6 bases, and 16 bases lay between the germline ends. The CDR3 here is CASSEQGRDAEAFF. DNA for the CDR3: TGTGCCAGCAGTGAGCAGGGGCGGGACGCTGAAGCTTTCTTT.

This clonotype has ten or more counts. The chain recombines TRBV29-1 with TRBJ2-3, with TRBD1 identical over 9 bases. The germline gives CDR1 SQVTM, CDR2 ANQGSEA. This CDR3 contains 13 residues. After removal of 7 bases from V and 6 bases from J, the junction contained 8 bases not matched to a gene. CDR3 bases: TGCAGCGGAATACAGGGGGCGGGTGATACGCAGTATTTT. Protein product: CSGIQGAGDTQYF.

This clonotype was recorded a few times. This sequence joins TRBV18 and TRBJ1-1; a possible D gene is TRBD1 (6 bases). With 3 bases removed from V and 2 bases from J, the gap between germline ends came to 16 bases. The CDR3 is 16 residues long. Germline CDR1 and CDR2: KGHSH and LQKENI. The CDR3 DNA is TGTGCCAGCTCACCTTTCGCAGGGGACGGAAACACTGAAGCTTTCTTT. Translated: CASSPFAGDGNTEAFF.

This clonotype was recorded at least ten times. The genes are TRBV5-1 and TRBJ2-2; D not resolved. The germline V gene has CDR1 SGHRS and CDR2 YFSETQ. The CDR3 extends over 15 amino acids. The V gene lost 4 bases and the J gene lost 3 bases, with 13 bases spanning the gap. The CDR3 nucleotides read TGCGCCAGCAGCAAGGACGGACCCTACACCGGGGAGCTGTTTTTT. It is translated as CASSKDGPYTGELFF.

In regard to this clonotype: This may stem from a read error, because a much larger clone lies one nucleotide away. The V gene is TRBV20-1, the J gene TRBJ2-7, with 8 bases aligning to TRBD1. The CDR3 spans 13 residues. Germline loops: CDR1 DFQATT, CDR2 SNEGSKA (reference sequence). Written as DNA, the CDR3 is TGCAGTGCGCCAGGGACAGGTGGGAACGAGCGGTACTTC. Translated: CSAPGTGGNERYF.

This clonotype was counted many times. The chain joins TRBV5-1 to TRBJ2-1; D is possibly TRBD1 (6 bases). This CDR3 contains 14 residues. Per germline, CDR1 SGHRS and CDR2 YFSETQ. V was trimmed by 5 bases and J by 6 bases, leaving 15 bases between them. The CDR3 loop reads CASSRYRVANEQFF. For the CDR3, the DNA is TGCGCCAGCAGTAGATACAGGGTCGCCAATGAGCAGTTCTTC.

This sequence joins TRBV14 and TRBJ2-5; D remains ambiguous. In germline, CDR1 is SGHDN, CDR2 FVKESK. V lost 1 base, J lost 1 base, and 16 bases lay in between. This CDR3 spans 17 amino acids. CDR3: CASSQGFVRIPQETQYF. The DNA for the CDR3 is TGTGCCAGCAGCCAAGGGTTTGTCAGAATCCCCCAAGAGACCCAGTACTTC.

This clonotype was recorded many times. J is TRBJ1-2 and V is TRBV4-2; 10 bases fit TRBD1. Trimming cost V 4 bases and J 2 bases; bases outside gene matches: 4. CDR1 and CDR2 (germline): LGHNA, YNFKEQ. The CDR3 loop spans 15 amino acids. The CDR3 DNA sequence: TGTGCCAGCAGCCCACGACAGGGGGCCAACTATGGCTACACCTTC. The encoded protein is CASSPRQGANYGYTF.

There are many counts of this clonotype. V usage is TRBV6-5 and J usage is TRBJ2-7, with D perhaps TRBD1 (5 bases). The CDR3 totals 11 residues. Germline CDR1 MNHEY, CDR2 SVGAGI. V shed 7 bases and J shed 3 bases, with 7 bases lying between them. The DNA for the CDR3 is TGTGCCAGCAATCAGGGCTACGAGCAGTACTTC. It specifies CASNQGYEQYF.

This clonotype was recorded a few times. One base away lies a much larger clone, so this may be a sequencing read error. The gene calls are TRBV2 and TRBJ2-5; the match to TRBD2 covers 9 bases. The CDR3 has 15 amino acids. Germline V gene data show CDR1 as SNHLY and CDR2 as FYNNEI. The CDR3 DNA follows: TGTGCCAGCAGTCCGCGGCGGGGGGGCCAAGGGACCCAGTACTTC. Its translation is CASSPRRGGQGTQYF.

A few counts support this clonotype. The V gene is TRBV4-2, the J gene TRBJ2-3; the match to TRBD1 covers 8 bases. CDR1 is LGHNA and CDR2 is YNFKEQ in the germline V gene. V trimming: 4 bases; J trimming: 1 base; junction bases outside the gene matches: 7. The CDR3 is 16 residues long. The CDR3 spells CASSRDTGQGTDTQYF. In DNA form, the CDR3 reads TGTGCCAGCAGCCGGGACACGGGACAGGGCACAGATACGCAGTATTTT.

A few counts support this clonotype. The V gene is TRBV11-2, the J gene TRBJ2-7; 10 nucleotides agree with TRBD2. The CDR3 contains 16 residues. V trimming: 1 base; J trimming: 5 bases; junction bases outside the gene matches: 8. Germline assignment: CDR1 SGHAT and CDR2 FQNNGV. The CDR3 nucleotides are TGTGCCAGCAGCTTAGGGCTAGCGGGGGTAACTGACGAGCAGTACTTC. Translation gives CASSLGLAGVTDEQYF.

This clonotype was observed at least ten times. The rearrangement joins TRBV5-1 to TRBJ1-1, with a weak D call TRBD1 (6 bases). Per germline, CDR1 SGHRS and CDR2 YFSETQ. This CDR3 has 14 amino acids. Trimming pared 3 bases from V and 1 base from J, leaving 10 bases between. The CDR3 DNA reads as TGCGCCAGCAGCTCCCTGGACAGGAACACTGAAGCTTTCTTT. This encodes CASSSLDRNTEAFF.

This clonotype was counted at least ten times. The rearrangement links TRBV5-1 to TRBJ1-1; TRBD1 might be the D (6 bases). The CDR3 has 15 residues. Germline V CDR1 and CDR2: SGHRS, YFSETQ. V lost 0 bases to trimming and J lost 1 base, with 10 bases between them. The CDR3 DNA sequence: TGCGCCAGCAGCTTGGGGACAGCTAAGAACACTGAAGCTTTCTTT. It codes for CASSLGTAKNTEAFF. The full variable domain, with the rest looked up from reference TRBV5-1 and TRBJ1-1, is KAGVTQTPRYLIKTRGQQVTLSCSPISGHRSVSWYQQTPGQGLQFLFEYFSETQRNKGNFPGRFSGRQFSNSRSEMNVSTLELGDSALYLCASSLGTAKNTEAFFGQGTRLTVV.

A few counts support this clonotype. An end of the junction does not agree with germline; a read error may underlie this. The chain employs TRBV5-5 and TRBJ1-2; TRBD1 agrees at 11 bases. The CDR3 has 13 residues. The germline V gene encodes CDR1 SGHKS and CDR2 YYEKEE (reference sequence). The CDR3 here is CASSPRTGGVYSF. In nucleotides, the CDR3 is TGTGCCAGCAGCCCCAGGACAGGGGGCGTCTACTCCTTC.

This clonotype came up many times. This CDR3 reads CASTRGRDGTYEQYF. CDR3 DNA sequence: TGTGCCAGTACCCGAGGGCGGGACGGAACCTACGAGCAGTACTTC. This chain joins TRBV19 and TRBJ2-7; tentative D call: TRBD2 (6 bases). Trimming took off 7 bases at V and 2 bases at J, with 18 bases between the two ends. Germline CDR1 and CDR2: LNHDA and SQIVND (reference sequence). CDR3 length equals 15 residues.

The sample holds a few counts of this clonotype. This clone may be a read error of a much larger clone one base away. The chain uses TRBV6-6 and TRBJ2-3; TRBD2 matches 10 bases. The germline CDR1 and CDR2 sequences are MNHNY and SVGAGI (reference sequence). The CDR3 covers 18 residues. The trim removed 2 bases at V and 0 bases at J, leaving 8 bases unmatched. The CDR3 is CASSYPTSGPYSTDTQYF. CDR3 nucleotide sequence: TGTGCCAGCAGTTACCCGACTAGCGGGCCCTATAGCACAGATACGCAGTATTTT.

A remark on this clonotype: One junction end disagrees with the germline gene, perhaps due to a read error. The chain combines TRBV2 with TRBJ2-5; TRBD2 agrees at 15 bases. The CDR3 extends over 17 amino acids. Germline V lookup: CDR1 SNHLY, CDR2 FYNNEI. CDR3 loop: CAGSQWGLAGGDATQYF. CDR3 bases: TGTGCCGGCAGTCAATGGGGACTAGCGGGGGGTGATGCGACCCAGTACTTC.

This clonotype was seen repeatedly, ten times or more. The gene calls are TRBV6-5 and TRBJ2-7; 7 bases align to TRBD1. Germline V lookup: CDR1 MNHEY, CDR2 SVGAGI. Germline trimming cut 6 bases from V and 0 bases from J; bases unmatched to any gene: 5. This CDR3 is built from 14 residues. CDR3 in DNA: TGTGCCAGCAGCCCGGACAGGAGCTCCTACGAGCAGTACTTC. As protein: CASSPDRSSYEQYF.

This clonotype was counted at least ten times. V usage is TRBV20-1 and J usage is TRBJ2-7; D tentatively fits TRBD1 or TRBD2 (5 bases each). Deletions cut 4 bases from V and 5 bases from J, with 15 bases between. The CDR3 is 13 amino acids. The germline CDR1 and CDR2 sequences are DFQATT and SNEGSKA (reference sequence). This CDR3 is CSANRDPSDEQYF. The CDR3 DNA sequence: TGCAGTGCTAACCGGGACCCCAGTGACGAGCAGTACTTC.

About this clonotype itself: No conserved phenylalanine or tryptophan is present at the end of the CDR3, so a read error is the likely explanation. V and J are TRBV20-1 and TRBJ1-4; 8 bases fit TRBD1. This CDR3 has 13 residues. Germline CDR1 reads DFQATT; CDR2 reads SNEGSKA (reference sequence). Trimming took 6 bases from V and 6 from J; bases not matched to a gene: 6. Written as DNA, the CDR3 is TGCAGTGCGCGGGACAGGTCTCATGAAAAACTGTTTTCT. Translation: CSARDRSHEKLFS.

This clonotype has ten or more counts. The chain employs TRBV19 and TRBJ2-3; D is unresolved. The CDR3 is 11 residues long. Germline V gene sequence: CDR1 LNHDA, CDR2 SQIVND (reference sequence). Trimming took off 9 bases at V and 4 bases at J, with 8 bases between the two ends. CDR3 sequence: CASTSADTQYF. The CDR3 region has the DNA TGTGCCAGCACCTCTGCAGATACGCAGTATTTT.

This clonotype came up many times. The gene calls are TRBV5-1 and TRBJ2-3; D is ambiguous. The CDR3 spans 15 residues. V was clipped by 3 bases and J by 1 base, with 12 bases between them. Germline CDR1 and CDR2: SGHRS and YFSETQ. The chain's CDR3 is CASSSISAGTDTQYF. The CDR3 bases are TGCGCCAGCAGCTCGATCTCCGCGGGCACAGATACGCAGTATTTT.

Many counts were recorded for this clonotype. The CDR3 DNA is TGCGCCAGCAGCCCCACAAGTTCGGGGGAGCTGTTTTTT. Amino acid sequence: CASSPTSSGELFF. The chain combines TRBV4-1 with TRBJ2-2; D unclear. V was clipped by 4 bases and J by 8 bases, with 11 bases between them. The CDR3 is 13 amino acids. Germline lookup yields CDR1 MGHRA and CDR2 YSYEKL.

This clonotype appeared many times. This chain links TRBV30 with TRBJ2-2; no definite D call. V was trimmed by 4 bases and J by 1 base, leaving 10 bases between them. This CDR3 region has 14 residues. Germline-derived CDR1 and CDR2 are GTSNPN and SVGIG (reference sequence). This chain's CDR3 is CAWTMWVNTGELFF. As DNA, the CDR3 is TGTGCCTGGACCATGTGGGTGAACACCGGGGAGCTGTTTTTT. Drawing the rest from reference TRBV30 and TRBJ2-2, the complete variable domain is SQTIHQWPATLVQPVGSPLSLECTVEGTSNPNLYWYRQAAGRGLQLLFYSVGIGQISSEVPQNLSASRPQDRQFILSSKKLLLSDSGFYLCAWTMWVNTGELFFGEGSRLTVL.

This clonotype has ten or more counts. The V and J genes are TRBV21-1 and TRBJ1-5; the table assigns TRBD1, which was not confirmed against the DNA. TRBV21-1 is termed a pseudogene. The CDR3 runs to 17 residues. This CDR3 is CASPKHPRTGSNQPQHF. In nucleotides, the CDR3 is TGTGCCAGCCCAAAGCACCCAAGGACAGGGTCAAATCAGCCCCAGCATTTT.

This clonotype came up many times. This chain connects TRBV6-5 to TRBJ1-4; D uncertain. Germline V gene lookup returns CDR1 MNHEY and CDR2 SVGAGI. With 6 bases removed from V and 5 bases from J, the gap between germline ends came to 13 bases. The CDR3 is made up of 14 amino acids. This chain's CDR3 is CASRRATYNEKLFF. CDR3 nucleotide sequence: TGTGCCAGCAGACGCGCGACTTACAATGAAAAACTGTTTTTT.

This clonotype was seen many times. This sequence joins TRBV5-1 and TRBJ2-3; no definite D call. V lost 0 bases and J 1 base, leaving 24 bases between the germline ends. The CDR3 is 20 amino acids. CDR1 is SGHRS, CDR2 YFSETQ, per germline. Written as DNA, the CDR3 is TGCGCCAGCAGCTTGGCCCAAAGGCCCGGGCTTGGACGGGGCACAGATACGCAGTATTTT. This gives the protein CASSLAQRPGLGRGTDTQYF.

This clonotype appeared a few times. The chain couples TRBV6-1 to TRBJ2-5; D gene uncertain. The length of the CDR3 is 14 residues. Germline V gene sequence: CDR1 MNHNS, CDR2 SASEGT. V dropped 2 bases and J dropped 5 bases, with 12 bases sitting between them. The CDR3 DNA is TGTGCCAGCAGTGAAAGTGGTCAGCCGGAGACCCAGTACTTC. Protein sequence: CASSESGQPETQYF.

Many counts were recorded for this clonotype. The genes are TRBV11-2 and TRBJ2-7; D not resolved. V lost 8 bases and J 0 bases, leaving 14 bases between the germline ends. CDR3 length: 14 residues. The V gene's germline CDR1 is SGHAT and CDR2 FQNNGV. The CDR3 nucleotides are TGTGCCAGCTGTCAAGGCGCTTACTCCTACGAGCAGTACTTC. Amino acids: CASCQGAYSYEQYF.